This entry lists 16 T cell receptor beta chains sequenced from one sample in a study of cytomegalovirus exposure and HLA in healthy donors. The PCR ran on 60 Vbeta and 13 Jbeta primers. The table came from immunoSEQ multiplex PCR; TCRdb's copy has only in-frame clones and leaves some out. The sample lists some 99,000 clones, 73% occurring once. The sample consisted of PBMCs. Receptors originate from a man aged 40-50 years in good health and CMV-seronegative.

V and J are TRBV5-1 and TRBJ2-3; a weak D match, TRBD2 (6 bases). Trimming took off 0 bases at V and 3 bases at J, with 11 bases between the two ends. The CDR3 runs 15 residues. Per germline, CDR1 SGHRS and CDR2 YFSETQ. The CDR3 is CASSLDLARTDTQYF. CDR3 in DNA: TGCGCCAGCAGCTTGGACCTAGCGAGGACAGATACGCAGTATTTT.

V is TRBV5-1 and J is TRBJ1-5; 7 bases match TRBD1. Trimming removed 4 bases from V and 7 bases from J; junction bases left unmatched: 8. This CDR3 comprises 14 residues. Germline V gene data show CDR1 as SGHRS and CDR2 as YFSETQ. DNA of the CDR3: TGCGCCAGCAGCGTGACAGGGATCGACCAGCCCCAGCATTTT. It specifies CASSVTGIDQPQHF.

The DNA for the CDR3 is TGCGCCAGCAACGGGGGGTCCACAGATACGCAGTATTTT. This codes for CASNGGSTDTQYF. The chain joins TRBV5-1 to TRBJ2-3, with 7 bases that match TRBD2. The V segment lost 6 bases and the J segment 2 bases; nucleotides outside the gene matches: 3. This CDR3 has 13 residues. The germline gives CDR1 SGHRS, CDR2 YFSETQ.

The V call is TRBV6-1, the J call TRBJ1-2; D is uncertain. The V and J ends lost 6 bases and 0 bases respectively, with 8 bases between them. Germline values: CDR1 MNHNS, CDR2 SASEGT. The CDR3 length is 13 residues. The CDR3 DNA reads as TGTGCCAGCAGGCACAGTACTAACTATGGCTACACCTTC. Its protein is CASRHSTNYGYTF.

A few counts support this clone. The rearrangement links TRBV4-3 to TRBJ1-4; 10 nucleotides agree with TRBD1. The CDR3 is 15 residues long. J lost 7 bases, V lost 4 bases, and 6 bases had no gene match. The germline V gene has CDR1 LGHNA and CDR2 YSLEER. CDR3 protein: CASSLGTGEAEKLFF. CDR3 in DNA: TGCGCCAGCAGCCTAGGGACAGGGGAGGCTGAAAAACTGTTTTTT.

The chain recombines TRBV5-4 with TRBJ2-3; the D is unclear. Deletions cut 4 bases from V and 3 bases from J, with 6 bases between. CDR1 SGHNT and CDR2 YYREEE come from the germline V gene (reference sequence). CDR3 length: 12 amino acids. The CDR3 is CASSLITDTQYF. The CDR3 region has the DNA TGTGCCAGCAGCCTTATTACAGATACGCAGTATTTT.

The V gene is TRBV25-1, the J gene TRBJ1-1, with 8 bases lining up with TRBD1. The CDR3 length is 14 residues. The V gene end was trimmed by 6 bases and the J gene end by 1 base; junction bases not matched to a gene: 4. CDR1 MGHDK and CDR2 SYGVNS come from the germline V gene. In nucleotides, the CDR3 is TGTGCCAGCAGCGGACAGGGTGGGAACACTGAAGCTTTCTTT. Its protein product is CASSGQGGNTEAFF.

This clone came up once. The gene calls are TRBV5-1 and TRBJ2-5, with 8 bases that match TRBD2. The V gene end was trimmed by 2 bases and the J gene end by 1 base; junction bases not matched to a gene: 7. This CDR3 region has 16 residues. In germline, CDR1 is SGHRS, CDR2 YFSETQ. The CDR3 loop reads CASSFSGGGTQETQYF. The CDR3 DNA is TGCGCCAGCAGCTTCTCCGGGGGGGGGACCCAAGAGACCCAGTACTTC.

This chain joins TRBV6-5 and TRBJ1-2; possibly TRBD1 for D (6 bases). CDR3 length: 15 amino acids. CDR1 and CDR2 from the germline V gene are MNHEY and SVGAGI. V was shortened by 3 bases and J by 0 bases, with 11 bases between the two germline ends. The CDR3 DNA reads TGTGCCAGCAGTTATCGACAGGTGGCTAACTATGGCTACACCTTC. The encoded protein is CASSYRQVANYGYTF.

Only a few counts were recorded for this clone. The V and J genes are TRBV7-3 and TRBJ2-5, with D uncertain. The germline V and J ends were trimmed by 2 bases and 5 bases, with 9 bases remaining between them. CDR3 length equals 13 residues. From germline, CDR1 is SGHTA and CDR2 FQGTGA. In nucleotides, the CDR3 is TGTGCCAGCAGCTTAGATCCCCGGGAGACCCAGTACTTC. Its protein is CASSLDPRETQYF. Full variable domain (rest looked up from reference TRBV7-3 and TRBJ2-5): GAGVSQTPSNKVTEKGKYVELRCDPISGHTALYWYRQSLGQGPEFLIYFQGTGAADDSGLPNDRFFAVRPEGSVSTLKIQRTERGDSAVYLCASSLDPRETQYFGPGTRLLVL.

The chain is built from TRBV11-2 and TRBJ2-5; D is ambiguous. This CDR3 region has 11 residues. V lost 5 bases to trimming and J lost 9 bases, with 10 bases between them. Germline V gives CDR1 SGHAT, CDR2 FQNNGV. CDR3 sequence reads: CASSTPEAQYF. As DNA, the CDR3 is TGTGCCAGCAGCACCCCCGAGGCCCAGTACTTC.

J is TRBJ1-2 and V is TRBV21-1. TRBV21-1 is termed a pseudogene. This CDR3 has 13 residues. The CDR3 sequence is CASVSLPGLGYTF. In nucleotides, the CDR3 is TGTGCCAGCGTCTCTCTCCCGGGGTTGGGCTACACCTTC.

The chain couples TRBV18 to TRBJ2-7, with a tentative D call TRBD2 (5 bases). V dropped 3 bases and J dropped 3 bases, with 9 bases sitting between them. This CDR3 spans 13 amino acids. Per germline, CDR1 KGHSH and CDR2 LQKENI. The CDR3 coding sequence is TGTGCCAGCTCACCCCCCGGGGACTACGAGCAGTACTTC. It codes for CASSPPGDYEQYF.

Notes on this clone: One end of the junction varies from germline; a read error may be responsible. V usage is TRBV19 and J usage is TRBJ1-1; a possible D gene is TRBD1 (5 bases). From germline, CDR1 is LNHDA and CDR2 SQIVND (reference sequence). This CDR3 has 10 amino acids. CDR3: CASSLTHRIF. The CDR3 region has the DNA TGTGCCAGTAGTTTGACACACAGGATCTTT. Variable domain in full (rest from reference TRBV19 and TRBJ1-1): DGGITQSPKYLFRKEGQNVTLSCEQNLNHDAMYWYRQDPGQGLRLIYYSQIVNDFQKGDIAEGYSVSREKKESFPLTVTSAQKNPTAFYLCASSLTHRIFGQGTRLTVV.

CDR3 coding DNA: TGCGCCAGCAGCCAACCAGCAGCTTCAGGGGGCGGGTATGGCTACACCTTC. Translating gives CASSQPAASGGGYGYTF. V and J are TRBV4-3 and TRBJ1-2, with 8 bases fitting TRBD1. Trimming removed 2 bases from V and 5 bases from J; junction bases left unmatched: 13. The CDR3 sequence is 17 residues long. Germline V gene data show CDR1 as LGHNA and CDR2 as YSLEER.

V usage is TRBV18 and J usage is TRBJ2-2; 9 positions match TRBD1. V shed 8 bases, J shed 4 bases, and the junction held 5 bases outside the gene matches. Germline V gives CDR1 KGHSH, CDR2 LQKENI. The CDR3 covers 14 residues. The CDR3 region is CASTRDRVTGELFF. Written as DNA, the CDR3 is TGTGCCAGCACCCGGGACAGGGTCACCGGGGAGCTGTTTTTT.